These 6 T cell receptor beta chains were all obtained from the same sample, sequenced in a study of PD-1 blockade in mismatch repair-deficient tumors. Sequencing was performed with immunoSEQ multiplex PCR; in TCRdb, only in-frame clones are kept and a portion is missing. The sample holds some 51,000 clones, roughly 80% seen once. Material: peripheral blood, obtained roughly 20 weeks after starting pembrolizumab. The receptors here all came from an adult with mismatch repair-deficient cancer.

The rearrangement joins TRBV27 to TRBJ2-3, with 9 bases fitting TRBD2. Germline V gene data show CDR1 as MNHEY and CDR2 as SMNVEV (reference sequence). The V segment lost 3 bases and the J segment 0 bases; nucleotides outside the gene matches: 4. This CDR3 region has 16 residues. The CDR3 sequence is CASSLVAGASTDTQYF. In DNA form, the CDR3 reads TGTGCCAGCAGTTTGGTAGCGGGAGCTAGCACAGATACGCAGTATTTT.

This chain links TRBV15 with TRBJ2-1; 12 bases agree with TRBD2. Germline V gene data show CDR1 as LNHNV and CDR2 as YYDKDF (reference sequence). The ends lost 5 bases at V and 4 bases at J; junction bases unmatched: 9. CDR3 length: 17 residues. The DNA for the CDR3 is TGTGCCACCAGCCCAAGGGCCGGGACTAGCGGGTACAATGAGCAGTTCTTC. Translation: CATSPRAGTSGYNEQFF.

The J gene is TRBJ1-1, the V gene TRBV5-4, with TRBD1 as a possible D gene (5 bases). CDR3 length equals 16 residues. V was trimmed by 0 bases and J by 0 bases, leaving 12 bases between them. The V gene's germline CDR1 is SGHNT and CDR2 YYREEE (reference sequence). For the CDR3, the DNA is TGTGCCAGCAGCTTGGGGGGAGAGGGGATGAACACTGAAGCTTTCTTT. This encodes CASSLGGEGMNTEAFF.

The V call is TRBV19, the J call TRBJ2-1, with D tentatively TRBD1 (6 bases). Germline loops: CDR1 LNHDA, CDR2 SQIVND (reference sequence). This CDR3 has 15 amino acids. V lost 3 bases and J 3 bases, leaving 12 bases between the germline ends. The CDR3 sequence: CASSITQGSYNEQFF. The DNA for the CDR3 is TGTGCCAGTAGTATTACACAGGGAAGCTACAATGAGCAGTTCTTC.

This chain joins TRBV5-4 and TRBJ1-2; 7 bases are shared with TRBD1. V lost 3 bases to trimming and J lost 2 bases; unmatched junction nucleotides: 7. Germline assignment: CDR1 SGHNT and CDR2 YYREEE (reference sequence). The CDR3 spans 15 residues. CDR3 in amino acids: CASSSSTGNNYGYTF. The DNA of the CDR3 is TGTGCCAGCAGCTCATCGACAGGGAACAACTATGGCTACACCTTC.

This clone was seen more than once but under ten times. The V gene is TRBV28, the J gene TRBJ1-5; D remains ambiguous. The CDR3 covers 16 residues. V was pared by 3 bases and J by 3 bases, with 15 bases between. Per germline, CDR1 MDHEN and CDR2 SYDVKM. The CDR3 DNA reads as TGTGCCAGCAGTTTGGCTAGGGCCAGTAACAATCAGCCCCAGCATTTT. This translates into CASSLARASNNQPQHF.